The 7 T cell receptor beta chains in this list originate from one sample, sequenced in a study of T cell repertoires in cytomegalovirus infection. TCRdb fed the reads into MiXCR, producing one record per CDR3 protein. The table shows more than 500,000 distinct CDR3 sequences, with approximately 15% occurring only once. The sequenced material came from CD8+ T cells from PBMCs. All receptors derive from a human donor in good health (CMV status not recorded). Some clones in this sample may be carry-over from other donors' samples.

The chain links TRBV6-8 to TRBJ1-3; no clear D gene. The CDR3 is 15 residues long. Germline lookup yields CDR1 MNHGY and CDR2 SAAAGT. V was trimmed by 5 bases and J by 0 bases, leaving 11 bases between them. CDR3 bases: TGTGCCAGCAGTCCCCCGGTCCACTCTGGAAACACCATATATTTT. Translation gives CASSPPVHSGNTIYF.

This clonotype occurred many times. CDR3 sequence: CASSLVRLAGGTDTQYF. The CDR3 nucleotides are TGTGCCAGCAGCTTAGTCCGACTAGCGGGGGGCACAGATACGCAGTATTTT. The genes are TRBV7-8 and TRBJ2-3; 12 bases line up with TRBD2. Germline CDR1 and CDR2: SGHVS and FQNEAQ. With V trimmed by 1 base and J by 1 base, 3 bases remained unmatched. The CDR3 is 17 amino acids.

The chain recombines TRBV3-1 with TRBJ2-7, with a tentative D call TRBD1 (6 bases). Germline CDR1 is LGHDT and CDR2 is YNNKEL (reference sequence). Trimming left V 1 base short and J 1 base short, with 17 bases between. The CDR3 totals 17 residues. The CDR3 DNA is TGTGCCAGCAGCCAAGTCCGGCCGGGACAATTATCCTACGAGCAGTACTTC. Its translation: CASSQVRPGQLSYEQYF.

There are many counts of this clonotype. V is TRBV19 and J is TRBJ1-6, with D unclear. Looked up from germline, CDR1 is LNHDA and CDR2 is SQIVND (reference sequence). Trimming took off 6 bases at V and 10 bases at J, with 25 bases between the two ends. CDR3 length: 17 residues. DNA of the CDR3: TGTGCCAGTAGGCCCCGCCTCGCGGGCAGTCGACGATCACCCCTCCACTTT. Translated: CASRPRLAGSRRSPLHF.

There are a few counts of this clonotype. The chain uses TRBV20-1 and TRBJ2-7, with a possible D match to TRBD2 (7 bases). This CDR3 is 14 amino acids long. The germline V and J ends were trimmed by 5 bases and 3 bases, with 17 bases remaining between them. Germline CDR1 and CDR2: DFQATT and SNEGSKA (reference sequence). The CDR3 reads CSAGGTTRGYEQYF. The CDR3, as DNA: TGCAGTGCTGGCGGGACTACCAGGGGCTACGAGCAGTACTTC.

Ten or more counts support this clonotype. The CDR3 loop reads CASSSPALREQYF. The CDR3 DNA follows: TGTGCCAGCAGCTCACCCGCCCTGAGGGAGCAGTACTTC. The chain has TRBV7-9 and TRBJ2-7; D gene ambiguous. The CDR3 runs to 13 residues. V shed 4 bases and J shed 7 bases, with 14 bases lying between them. Germline assignment: CDR1 SEHNR and CDR2 FQNEAQ (reference sequence).

The V gene is TRBV6-5, the J gene TRBJ2-1; D is perhaps TRBD2 (5 bases). Per germline, CDR1 MNHEY and CDR2 SVGAGI. The CDR3 totals 12 residues. Trimming took off 7 bases at V and 9 bases at J, with 13 bases between the two ends. CDR3 DNA: TGTGCCAGCACCTCCGGGGAGTCTGAGCAGTTCTTC. This encodes CASTSGESEQFF.